Below are 10 T cell receptor beta chains sequenced from a single sample in a study of T-cell memory formation after mild COVID-19. In TCRdb, the 5' RACE reads were re-called with MiXCR into one record per CDR3 protein. Found here are about 260,000 distinct CDR3 sequences, over 15% of them singletons; the top ten hold 22%. Material for sequencing was PBMCs or a T cell subset sorted from them (not recorded which). These receptors came from a man aged 18 to 29 who had mild COVID-19 (a few samples of this study predate the infection). Cell type and time point are not known.

The V call is TRBV7-9, the J call TRBJ2-3, with 8 bases fitting TRBD2. The germline CDR1 and CDR2 sequences are SEHNR and FQNEAQ (reference sequence). The CDR3 is 15 amino acids. Trimming took 3 bases from V and 5 from J; bases not matched to a gene: 7. The CDR3 DNA is TGTGCCAGCAGCTTCCGCGGGGGGAGGATAGATACGCAGTATTTT. Protein: CASSFRGGRIDTQYF.

The chain joins TRBV18 to TRBJ2-2; 9 bases map to TRBD1. Unmatched junction bases numbered 5, after V lost 2 bases and J lost 4 bases. CDR1 and CDR2 (germline): KGHSH, LQKENI. The CDR3 spans 16 residues. The DNA of the CDR3 is TGTGCCAGCTCACCATCCGGGACAGGGATCACCGGGGAGCTGTTTTTT. Translating it yields CASSPSGTGITGELFF.

Only a few counts were recorded for this clonotype. The chain employs TRBV12-3 or TRBV12-4 and TRBJ2-2; D gene uncertain. This CDR3 region has 19 residues. The V end was cut by 0 bases, the J end by 1 base, with 18 bases between. As DNA, the CDR3 is TGTGCCAGCAGTTTAGCGAGACATACGTATGTACGGAACACCGGGGAGCTGTTTTTT. This sequence encodes CASSLARHTYVRNTGELFF.

In nucleotides, the CDR3 is TGCAGTGCTAATGGGATGAGTACTAGCGGGGGATCACAGTATTTT. Amino acids: CSANGMSTSGGSQYF. The V and J genes are TRBV20-1 and TRBJ2-3; TRBD2 matches at 11 bases. The CDR3 is 15 amino acids. The V and J ends lost 4 bases and 12 bases, in that order; junction bases with no gene match: 15. The germline CDR1 and CDR2 sequences are DFQATT and SNEGSKA (reference sequence).

The chain links TRBV7-8 to TRBJ2-1, with D perhaps matching TRBD1 (6 bases). V was cut by 1 base and J by 7 bases, with 11 bases left in between. Germline V gene sequence: CDR1 SGHVS, CDR2 FQNEAQ. The CDR3 is 14 residues long. CDR3 residues: CASSLGQGRNEQFF. CDR3 nucleotide sequence: TGTGCCAGCAGCTTAGGTCAGGGGCGGAATGAGCAGTTCTTC.

This clonotype turned up a few times. The chain joins TRBV7-9 to TRBJ2-1; TRBD2 matches 7 bases. Germline values: CDR1 SEHNR, CDR2 FQNEAQ (reference sequence). With V trimmed by 8 bases and J by 2 bases, 6 bases remained unmatched. The CDR3 contains 14 residues. The CDR3 region has the DNA TGTGCCAGCGGAGTGGGGGGGGCCTACAATGAGCAGTTCTTC. Translating it yields CASGVGGAYNEQFF.

This chain uses TRBV18 with TRBJ2-1; the D gene could be TRBD1 or TRBD2 (5 bases each). V lost 1 base and J lost 2, with 9 bases in between. In germline, CDR1 is KGHSH, CDR2 LQKENI. The CDR3 runs to 15 residues. In nucleotides, the CDR3 is TGTGCCAGCTCACCACTCACGGGGCCCTACAATGAGCAGTTCTTC. As protein: CASSPLTGPYNEQFF.

This clonotype was counted only a few times. This chain uses TRBV2 with TRBJ2-2; D perhaps matches TRBD2 (7 bases). This CDR3 spans 16 amino acids. The V gene lost 10 bases and the J gene lost 7 bases, with 25 bases spanning the gap. Per the germline V gene, CDR1 is SNHLY and CDR2 is FYNNEI. CDR3 coding DNA: TGTGCCACTACCCCTTCTTGGGGGGGCGAGATCGGGGAGCTGTTTTTT. It specifies CATTPSWGGEIGELFF.

This clonotype was detected a few times. V gene TRBV5-5 combines with J gene TRBJ2-2, with 9 bases fitting TRBD1. V was pared by 0 bases and J by 3 bases, with 6 bases of the junction left unmatched. Germline V lookup: CDR1 SGHKS, CDR2 YYEKEE (reference sequence). CDR3 length: 17 amino acids. The chain's CDR3 is CASSLGGRTGDTGELFF. The DNA for the CDR3 is TGTGCCAGCAGCTTGGGAGGTCGGACAGGGGACACCGGGGAGCTGTTTTTT.

The chain has TRBV4-3 and TRBJ1-1; weak D call: TRBD1 (5 bases). The CDR3 consists of 16 residues. The ends were cut back, 2 bases at V and 0 bases at J, with 13 bases in the middle. Germline V lookup: CDR1 LGHNA, CDR2 YSLEER. CDR3 protein: CASSQLEGTVNTEAFF. Written as DNA, the CDR3 is TGCGCCAGCAGCCAACTGGAGGGGACGGTGAACACTGAAGCTTTCTTT.